This T cell receptor (beta chain) is from a study of shared clonotypes between healthy human individuals. Study-wide points: Non-shared clonotypes displayed generation probabilities falling below those of clonotypes present in all four donors.

The donors, healthy adults who were HIV-negative, had experienced no recent acute infections or vaccinations. All participating donors were Caucasian adults from Nashville, Tennessee. The CDR3 spans 13 residues. V gave up 1 base and J gave up 7 bases, with 7 bases separating them. Germline loops: CDR1 SGHTA, CDR2 FQGTGA. The assay was run at deep level. Produced via immunoSEQ multiplex PCR; TCRdb's table is partial and in-frame only. Of some 1,400,000 clones in the sample, roughly 96% were seen once. A remark on this clone: Its cognate antigen is unknown.

V gene TRBV7-3 combines with J gene TRBJ2-2; no definite D call. Specimen: naive CD4+ T cells sorted from blood. Sample subset: CD45RA+ positively selected. This sequence originates from a man aged 30-40 years in good health. The CDR3: CASSLNRGGELFF. The CDR3 region has the DNA TGTGCCAGCAGCTTAAACAGAGGCGGGGAGCTGTTTTTT. The complete variable domain, with remaining parts taken from reference TRBV7-3 and TRBJ2-2, reads GAGVSQTPSNKVTEKGKYVELRCDPISGHTALYWYRQSLGQGPEFLIYFQGTGAADDSGLPNDRFFAVRPEGSVSTLKIQRTERGDSAVYLCASSLNRGGELFFGEGSRLTVL.